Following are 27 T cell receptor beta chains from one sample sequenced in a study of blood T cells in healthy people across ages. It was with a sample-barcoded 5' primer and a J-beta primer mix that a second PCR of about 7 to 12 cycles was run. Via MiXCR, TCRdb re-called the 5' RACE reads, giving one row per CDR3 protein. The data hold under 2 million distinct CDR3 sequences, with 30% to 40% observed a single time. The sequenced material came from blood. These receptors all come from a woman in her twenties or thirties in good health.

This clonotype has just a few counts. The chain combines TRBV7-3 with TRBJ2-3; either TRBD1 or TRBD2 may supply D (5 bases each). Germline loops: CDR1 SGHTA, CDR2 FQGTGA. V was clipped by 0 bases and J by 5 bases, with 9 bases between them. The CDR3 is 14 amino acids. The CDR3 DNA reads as TGTGCCAGCAGCTTAACGGGGACCGGAGATACGCAGTATTTT. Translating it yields CASSLTGTGDTQYF.

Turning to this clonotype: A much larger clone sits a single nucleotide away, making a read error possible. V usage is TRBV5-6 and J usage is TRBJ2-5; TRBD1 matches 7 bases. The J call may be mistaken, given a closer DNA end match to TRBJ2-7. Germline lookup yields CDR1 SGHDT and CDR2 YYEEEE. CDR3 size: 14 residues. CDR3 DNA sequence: TGTGCCAGCAGCCCCATGACAGGGTGCTACGAGCAGTACTTC. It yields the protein CASSPMTGCYEQYF.

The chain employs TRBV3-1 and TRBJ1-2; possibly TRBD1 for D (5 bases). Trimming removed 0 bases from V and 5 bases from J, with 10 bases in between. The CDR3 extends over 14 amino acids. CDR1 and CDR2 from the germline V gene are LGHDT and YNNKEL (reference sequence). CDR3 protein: CASSQEGEAYGYTF. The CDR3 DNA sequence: TGTGCCAGCAGCCAAGAGGGGGAAGCGTATGGCTACACCTTC.

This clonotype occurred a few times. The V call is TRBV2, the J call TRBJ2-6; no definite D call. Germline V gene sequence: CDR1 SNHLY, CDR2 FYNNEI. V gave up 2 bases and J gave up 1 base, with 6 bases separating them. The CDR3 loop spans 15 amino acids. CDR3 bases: TGTGCCAGCAGTGAATCTAGGTCTGGGGCCAACGTCCTGACTTTC. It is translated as CASSESRSGANVLTF.

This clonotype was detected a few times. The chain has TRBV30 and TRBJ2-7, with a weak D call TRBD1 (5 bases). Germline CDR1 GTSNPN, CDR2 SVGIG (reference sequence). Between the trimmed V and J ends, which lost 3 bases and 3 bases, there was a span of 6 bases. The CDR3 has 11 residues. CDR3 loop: CAWRRGYEQYF. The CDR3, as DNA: TGTGCCTGGAGAAGGGGCTACGAGCAGTACTTC.

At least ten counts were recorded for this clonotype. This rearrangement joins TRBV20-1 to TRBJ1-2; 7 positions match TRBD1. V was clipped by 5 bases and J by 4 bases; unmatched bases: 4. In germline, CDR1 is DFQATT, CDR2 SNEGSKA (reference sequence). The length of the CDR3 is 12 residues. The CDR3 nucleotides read TGCAGTGCTCGGGACAGATCCTATGGCTACACCTTC. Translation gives CSARDRSYGYTF.

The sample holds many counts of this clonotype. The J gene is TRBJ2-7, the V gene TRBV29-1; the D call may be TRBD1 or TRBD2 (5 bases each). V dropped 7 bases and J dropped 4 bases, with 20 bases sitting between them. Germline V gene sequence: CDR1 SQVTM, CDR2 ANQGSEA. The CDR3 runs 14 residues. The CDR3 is CSALGDQLAYEQYF. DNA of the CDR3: TGCAGCGCCTTGGGGGATCAATTAGCGTACGAGCAGTACTTC.

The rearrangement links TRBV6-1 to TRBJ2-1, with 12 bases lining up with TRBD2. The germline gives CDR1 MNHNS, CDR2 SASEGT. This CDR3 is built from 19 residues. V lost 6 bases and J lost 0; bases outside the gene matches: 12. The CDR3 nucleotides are TGTGCCAGCAGAGCCCTGGGGCTAGCGGGGGGGCCCTCCTACAATGAGCAGTTCTTC. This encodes CASRALGLAGGPSYNEQFF.

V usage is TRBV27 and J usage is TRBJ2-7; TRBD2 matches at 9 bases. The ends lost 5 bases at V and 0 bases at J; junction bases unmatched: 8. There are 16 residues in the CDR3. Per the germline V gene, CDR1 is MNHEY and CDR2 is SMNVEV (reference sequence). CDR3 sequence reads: CASSPIAGVASYEQYF. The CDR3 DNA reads TGTGCCAGCAGTCCGATAGCGGGAGTGGCCTCCTACGAGCAGTACTTC.

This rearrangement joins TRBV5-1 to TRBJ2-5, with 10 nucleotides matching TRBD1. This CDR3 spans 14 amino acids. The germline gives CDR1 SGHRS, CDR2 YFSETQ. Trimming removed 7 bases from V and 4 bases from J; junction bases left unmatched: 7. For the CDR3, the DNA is TGCGCCAGCCGCGGGACAGGGGCGAGAGAGACCCAGTACTTC. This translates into CASRGTGARETQYF.

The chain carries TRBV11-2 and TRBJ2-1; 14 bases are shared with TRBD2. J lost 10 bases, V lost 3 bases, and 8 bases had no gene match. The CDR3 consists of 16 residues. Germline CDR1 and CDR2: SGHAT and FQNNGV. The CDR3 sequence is CASSFLGTSGSGEQFF. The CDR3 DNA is TGTGCCAGCAGCTTCCTCGGGACTAGCGGGAGTGGAGAGCAGTTCTTC.

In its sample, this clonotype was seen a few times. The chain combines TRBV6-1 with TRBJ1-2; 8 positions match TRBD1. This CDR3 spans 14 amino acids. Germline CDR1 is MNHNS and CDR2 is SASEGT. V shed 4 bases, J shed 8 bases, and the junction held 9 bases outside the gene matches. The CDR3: CASSGGQGVRGYTF. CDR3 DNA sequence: TGTGCCAGCAGTGGAGGACAGGGAGTCCGAGGCTACACCTTC.

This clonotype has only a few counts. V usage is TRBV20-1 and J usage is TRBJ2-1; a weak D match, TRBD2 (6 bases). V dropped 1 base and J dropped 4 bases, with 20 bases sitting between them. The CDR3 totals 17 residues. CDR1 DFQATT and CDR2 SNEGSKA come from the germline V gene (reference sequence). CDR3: CSARAREPGLGYNEQFF. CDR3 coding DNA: TGCAGTGCTAGAGCCCGGGAGCCGGGGTTGGGTTACAATGAGCAGTTCTTC.

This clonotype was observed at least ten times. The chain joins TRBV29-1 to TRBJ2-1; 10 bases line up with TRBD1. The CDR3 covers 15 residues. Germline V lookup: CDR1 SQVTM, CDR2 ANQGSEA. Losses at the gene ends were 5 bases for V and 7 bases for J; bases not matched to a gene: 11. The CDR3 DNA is TGCAGCGTTTTATACCGGGACAGGGGCCGTAATGAGCAGTTCTTC. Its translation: CSVLYRDRGRNEQFF.

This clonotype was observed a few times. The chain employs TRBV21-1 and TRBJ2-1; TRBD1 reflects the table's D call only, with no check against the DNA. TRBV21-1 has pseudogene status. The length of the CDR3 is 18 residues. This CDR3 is CASSGKRAQGAQGNEQFF. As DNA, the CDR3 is TGTGCCAGCAGCGGTAAGAGGGCCCAGGGGGCTCAGGGGAATGAGCAGTTCTTC.

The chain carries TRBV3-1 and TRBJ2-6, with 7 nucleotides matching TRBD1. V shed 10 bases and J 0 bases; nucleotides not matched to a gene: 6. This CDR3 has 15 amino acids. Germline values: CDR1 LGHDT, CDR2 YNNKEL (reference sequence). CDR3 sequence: CATSDRNSGANVLTF. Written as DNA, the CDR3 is TGTGCCACTTCGGACAGGAACTCTGGGGCCAACGTCCTGACTTTC.

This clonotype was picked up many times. The CDR3 nucleotides read TGCAGTGCTAGTGAAGCGGCCTCCTACAATGAGCAGTTCTTC. Its protein is CSASEAASYNEQFF. The rearrangement joins TRBV20-1 to TRBJ2-1, with D possibly being TRBD2 (5 bases). The germline V gene encodes CDR1 DFQATT and CDR2 SNEGSKA (reference sequence). The CDR3 is 14 amino acids. The ends were cut back, 3 bases at V and 0 bases at J, with 9 bases in the middle.

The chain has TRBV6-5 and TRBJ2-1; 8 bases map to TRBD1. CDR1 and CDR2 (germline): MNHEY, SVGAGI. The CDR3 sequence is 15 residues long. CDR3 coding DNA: TGTGCTACAGGGGGAAGGGACAGAGCTTACAATGAGCAGTTCTTC. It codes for CATGGRDRAYNEQFF.

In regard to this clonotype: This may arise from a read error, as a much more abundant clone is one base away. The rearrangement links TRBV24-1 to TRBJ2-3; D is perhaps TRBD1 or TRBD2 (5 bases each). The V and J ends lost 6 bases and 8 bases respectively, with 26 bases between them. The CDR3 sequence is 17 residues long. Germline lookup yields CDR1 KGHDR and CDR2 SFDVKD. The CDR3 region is CATSPGFGESGAATQYF. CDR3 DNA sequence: TGTGCCACCAGTCCCGGGTTCGGGGAAAGTGGGGCAGCTACGCAGTATTTT.

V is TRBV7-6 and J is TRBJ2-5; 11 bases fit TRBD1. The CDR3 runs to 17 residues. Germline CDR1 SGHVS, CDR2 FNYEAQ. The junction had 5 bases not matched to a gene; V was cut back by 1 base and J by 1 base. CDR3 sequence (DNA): TGTGCCAGCAGCTTAGGTTTGGGGACAGGGGGCCAAGAGACCCAGTACTTC. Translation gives CASSLGLGTGGQETQYF.

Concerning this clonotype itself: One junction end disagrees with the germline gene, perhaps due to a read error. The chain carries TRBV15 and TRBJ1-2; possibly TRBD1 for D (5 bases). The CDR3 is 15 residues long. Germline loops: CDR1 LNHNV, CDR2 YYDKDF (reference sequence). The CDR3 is CATSKGKGTNYSYTF. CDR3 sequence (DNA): TGTGCCACCAGCAAAGGAAAGGGGACTAACTATAGCTACACCTTC. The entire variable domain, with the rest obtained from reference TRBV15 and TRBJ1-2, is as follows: DAMVIQNPRYQVTQFGKPVTLSCSQTLNHNVMYWYQQKSSQAPKLLFHYYDKDFNNEADTPDNFQSRRPNTSFCFLDIRSPGLGDTAMYLCATSKGKGTNYSYTFGSGTRLTVV.

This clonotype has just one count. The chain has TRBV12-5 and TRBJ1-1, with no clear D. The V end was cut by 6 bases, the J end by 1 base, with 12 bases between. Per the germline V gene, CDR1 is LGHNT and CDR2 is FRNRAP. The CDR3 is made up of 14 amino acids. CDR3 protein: CASGPSGGNTEAFF. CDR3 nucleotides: TGTGCTAGTGGACCTTCAGGAGGGAACACTGAAGCTTTCTTT.

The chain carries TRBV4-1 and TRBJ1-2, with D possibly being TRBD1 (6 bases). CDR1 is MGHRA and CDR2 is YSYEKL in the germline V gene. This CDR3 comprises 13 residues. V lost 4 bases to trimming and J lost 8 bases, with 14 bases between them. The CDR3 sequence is CASSPRVGGGYTF. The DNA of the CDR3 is TGCGCCAGCAGCCCCAGGGTCGGGGGCGGCTACACCTTC.

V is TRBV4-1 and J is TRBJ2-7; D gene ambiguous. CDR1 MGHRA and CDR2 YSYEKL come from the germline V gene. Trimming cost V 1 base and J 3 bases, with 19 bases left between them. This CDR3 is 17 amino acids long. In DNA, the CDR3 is TGCGCCAGCAGCCAAGGCAGCAGGATCCGGAGTTACTACGAGCAGTACTTC. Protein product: CASSQGSRIRSYYEQYF.

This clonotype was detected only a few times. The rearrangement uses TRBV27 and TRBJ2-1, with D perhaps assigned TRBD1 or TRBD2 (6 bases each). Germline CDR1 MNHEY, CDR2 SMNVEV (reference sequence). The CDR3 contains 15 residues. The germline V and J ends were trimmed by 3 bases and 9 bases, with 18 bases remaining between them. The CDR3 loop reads CASSLSTVTGAEQFF. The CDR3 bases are TGTGCCAGCAGTTTGTCGACTGTGACGGGGGCTGAGCAGTTCTTC.

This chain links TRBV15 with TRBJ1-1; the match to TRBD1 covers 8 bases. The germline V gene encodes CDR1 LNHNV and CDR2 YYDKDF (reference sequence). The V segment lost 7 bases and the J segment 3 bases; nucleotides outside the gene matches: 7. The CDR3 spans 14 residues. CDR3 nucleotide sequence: TGTGCCACCAACACCGACAGGGGCGACACTGAAGCTTTCTTT. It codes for CATNTDRGDTEAFF.

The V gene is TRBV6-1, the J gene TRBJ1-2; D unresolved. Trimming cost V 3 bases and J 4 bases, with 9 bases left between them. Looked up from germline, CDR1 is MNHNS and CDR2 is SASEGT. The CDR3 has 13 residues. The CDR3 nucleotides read TGTGCCAGCAGTGAGAAGGGTAGCTATGGCTACACCTTC. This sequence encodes CASSEKGSYGYTF.